This T cell receptor (beta chain) was recovered during a study of T cell changes during pregnancy in multiple sclerosis. V was cut by 8 bases and J by 16 bases, with 18 bases left in between. Germline V CDR1 and CDR2: MNHEY, SMNVEV (reference sequence). This CDR3 has 11 residues. Profiling relied on immunoSEQ multiplex PCR, and the TCRdb table lists in-frame clones only, not all of them. The sample has 55,000 to 75,000 clones; roughly 91% are singletons. The sequence was obtained from a female donor in good health, enrolled as a control in a pregnancy study. The source material was peripheral blood, sampled in the third trimester of pregnancy. The gene calls are TRBV27 and TRBJ2-1, with a tentative D call TRBD2 (6 bases). The CDR3 DNA reads as TGTGCCAGCCAGGCGGGGACCAGAGTATTCTTC. As protein: CASQAGTRVFF.